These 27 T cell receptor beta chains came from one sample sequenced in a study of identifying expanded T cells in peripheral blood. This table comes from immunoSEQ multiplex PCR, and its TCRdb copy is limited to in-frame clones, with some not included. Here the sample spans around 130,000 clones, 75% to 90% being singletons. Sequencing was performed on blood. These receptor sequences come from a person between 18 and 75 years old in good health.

The CDR3 protein is CAWRGQGNTEAFF. The DNA for the CDR3 is TGTGCCTGGAGGGGGCAGGGAAACACTGAAGCTTTCTTT. V is TRBV30 and J is TRBJ1-1; D is perhaps TRBD1 (5 bases). CDR1 and CDR2 from the germline V gene are GTSNPN and SVGIG (reference sequence). The ends were cut back, 3 bases at V and 2 bases at J, with 10 bases in the middle. The CDR3 consists of 13 residues.

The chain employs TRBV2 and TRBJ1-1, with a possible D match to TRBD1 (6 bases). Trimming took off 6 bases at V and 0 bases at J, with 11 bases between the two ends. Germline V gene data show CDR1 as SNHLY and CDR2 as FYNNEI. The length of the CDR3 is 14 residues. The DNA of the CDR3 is TGTGCCAGCAGCGTTGGACAGATGAACACTGAAGCTTTCTTT. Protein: CASSVGQMNTEAFF.

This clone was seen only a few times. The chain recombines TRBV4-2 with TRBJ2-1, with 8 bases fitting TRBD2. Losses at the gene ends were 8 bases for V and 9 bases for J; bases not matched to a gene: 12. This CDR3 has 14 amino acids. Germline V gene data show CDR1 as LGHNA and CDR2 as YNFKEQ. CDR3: CASLGSRGAGEQFF. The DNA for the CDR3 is TGTGCCAGCCTTGGTTCGCGGGGGGCCGGTGAGCAGTTCTTC.

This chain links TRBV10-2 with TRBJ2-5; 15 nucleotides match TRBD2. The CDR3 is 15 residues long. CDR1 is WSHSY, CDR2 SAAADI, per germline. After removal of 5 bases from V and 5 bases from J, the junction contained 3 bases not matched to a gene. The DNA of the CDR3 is TGCGCCAGCAGTCCCGGGACTAGCGGGGGGGAGACCCAGTACTTC. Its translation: CASSPGTSGGETQYF.

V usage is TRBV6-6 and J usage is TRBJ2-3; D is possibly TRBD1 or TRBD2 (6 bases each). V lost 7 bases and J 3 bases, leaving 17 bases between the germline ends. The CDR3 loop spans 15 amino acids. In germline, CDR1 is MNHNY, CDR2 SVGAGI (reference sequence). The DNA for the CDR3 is TGTGCCAGCACCTTCTCGAAAGGGGGGACAGATACGCAGTATTTT. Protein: CASTFSKGGTDTQYF.

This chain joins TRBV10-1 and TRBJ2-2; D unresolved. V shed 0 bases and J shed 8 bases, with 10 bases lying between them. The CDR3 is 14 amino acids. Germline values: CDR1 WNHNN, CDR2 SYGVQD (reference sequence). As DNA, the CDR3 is TGCGCCAGCAGTGAGTCACCTTCATCAGGGGAGCTGTTTTTT. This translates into CASSESPSSGELFF.

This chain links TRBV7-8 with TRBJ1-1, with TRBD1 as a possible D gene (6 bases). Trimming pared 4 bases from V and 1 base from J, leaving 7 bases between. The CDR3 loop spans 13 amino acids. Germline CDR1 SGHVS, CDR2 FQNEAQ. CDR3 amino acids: CASSSGQNTEAFF. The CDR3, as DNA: TGTGCCAGCAGCTCGGGACAGAACACTGAAGCTTTCTTT.

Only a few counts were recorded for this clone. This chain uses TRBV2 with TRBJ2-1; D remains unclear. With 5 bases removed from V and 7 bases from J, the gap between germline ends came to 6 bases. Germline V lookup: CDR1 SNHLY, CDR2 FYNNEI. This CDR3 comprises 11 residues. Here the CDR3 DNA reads TGTGCCAGCAGTCCAAGTAATGAGCAGTTCTTC. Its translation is CASSPSNEQFF. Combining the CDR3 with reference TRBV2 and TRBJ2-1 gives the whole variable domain EPEVTQTPSHQVTQMGQEVILRCVPISNHLYFYWYRQILGQKVEFLVSFYNNEISEKSEIFDDQFSVERPDGSNFTLKIRSTKLEDSAMYFCASSPSNEQFFGPGTRLTVL.

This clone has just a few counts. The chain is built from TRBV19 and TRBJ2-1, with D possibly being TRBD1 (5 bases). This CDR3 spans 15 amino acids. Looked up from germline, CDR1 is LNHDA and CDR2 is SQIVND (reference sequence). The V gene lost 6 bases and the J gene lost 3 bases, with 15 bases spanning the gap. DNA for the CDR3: TGTGCCAGTAGGAAGGCGGACATAAGCTACAATGAGCAGTTCTTC. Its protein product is CASRKADISYNEQFF.

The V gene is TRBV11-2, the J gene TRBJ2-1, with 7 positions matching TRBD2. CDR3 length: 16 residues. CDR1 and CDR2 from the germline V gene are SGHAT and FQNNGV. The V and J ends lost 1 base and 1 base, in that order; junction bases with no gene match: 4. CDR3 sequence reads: CASSLGSGSSYNEQFF. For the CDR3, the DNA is TGTGCCAGCAGCTTAGGTAGCGGGTCTTCCTACAATGAGCAGTTCTTC.

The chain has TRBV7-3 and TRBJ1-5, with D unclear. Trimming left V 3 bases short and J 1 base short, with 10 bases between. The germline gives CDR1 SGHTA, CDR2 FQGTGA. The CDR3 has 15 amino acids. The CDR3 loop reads CASSFFRESNQPQHF. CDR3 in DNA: TGTGCCAGCAGCTTCTTCCGGGAAAGCAATCAGCCCCAGCATTTT.

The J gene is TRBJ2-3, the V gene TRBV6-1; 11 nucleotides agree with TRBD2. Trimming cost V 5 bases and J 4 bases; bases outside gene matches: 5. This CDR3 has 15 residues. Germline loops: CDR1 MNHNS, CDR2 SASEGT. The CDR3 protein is CASSFGTSGADTQYF. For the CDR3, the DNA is TGTGCCAGCAGTTTTGGGACTAGCGGCGCAGATACGCAGTATTTT.

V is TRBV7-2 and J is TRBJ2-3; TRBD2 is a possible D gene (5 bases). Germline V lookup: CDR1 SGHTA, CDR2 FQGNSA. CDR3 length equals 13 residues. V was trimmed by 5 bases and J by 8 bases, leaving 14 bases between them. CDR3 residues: CASSTPGRGTQYF. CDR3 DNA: TGTGCCAGCAGCACCCCGGGTCGGGGTACGCAGTATTTT. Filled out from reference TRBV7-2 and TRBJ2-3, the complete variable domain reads GAGVSQSPSNKVTEKGKDVELRCDPISGHTALYWYRQSLGQGLEFLIYFQGNSAPDKSGLPSDRFSAERTGGSVSTLTIQRTQQEDSAVYLCASSTPGRGTQYFGPGTRLTVL.

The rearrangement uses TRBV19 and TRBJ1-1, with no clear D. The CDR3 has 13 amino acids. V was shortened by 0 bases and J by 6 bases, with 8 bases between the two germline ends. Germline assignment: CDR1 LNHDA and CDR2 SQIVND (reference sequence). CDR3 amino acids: CASSIDRYAEAFF. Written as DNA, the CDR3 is TGTGCCAGTAGTATAGATCGGTACGCTGAAGCTTTCTTT.

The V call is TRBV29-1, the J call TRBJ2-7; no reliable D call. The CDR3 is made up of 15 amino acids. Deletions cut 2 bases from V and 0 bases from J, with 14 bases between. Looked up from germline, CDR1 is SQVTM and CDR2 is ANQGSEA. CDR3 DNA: TGCAGCGTTGAATGGCCCGGGTCAAGCTCCTACGAGCAGTACTTC. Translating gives CSVEWPGSSSYEQYF.

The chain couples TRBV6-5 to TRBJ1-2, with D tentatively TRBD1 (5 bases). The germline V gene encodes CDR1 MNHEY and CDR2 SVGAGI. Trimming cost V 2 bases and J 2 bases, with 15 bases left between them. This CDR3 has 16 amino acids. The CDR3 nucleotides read TGTGCCAGCAGTTACCCGCGCAGGGCCCTGAACTATGGCTACACCTTC. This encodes CASSYPRRALNYGYTF.

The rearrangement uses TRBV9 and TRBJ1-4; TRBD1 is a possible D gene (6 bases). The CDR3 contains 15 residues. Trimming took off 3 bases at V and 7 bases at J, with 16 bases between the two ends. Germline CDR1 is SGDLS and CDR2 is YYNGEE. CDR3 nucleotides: TGTGCCAGCAGCGCCAATCCTACAGGGTTTGAAAAACTGTTTTTT. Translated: CASSANPTGFEKLFF. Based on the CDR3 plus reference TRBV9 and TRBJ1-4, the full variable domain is DSGVTQTPKHLITATGQRVTLRCSPRSGDLSVYWYQQSLDQGLQFLIQYYNGEERAKGNILERFSAQQFPDLHSELNLSSLELGDSALYFCASSANPTGFEKLFFGSGTQLSVL.

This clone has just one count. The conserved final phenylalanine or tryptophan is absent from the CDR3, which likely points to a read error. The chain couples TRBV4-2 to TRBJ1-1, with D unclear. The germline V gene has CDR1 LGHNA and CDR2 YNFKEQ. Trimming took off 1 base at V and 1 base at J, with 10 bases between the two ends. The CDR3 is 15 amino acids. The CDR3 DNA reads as TGTGCCAGCAGCCAAGGCTCGTCCGGGAACACTGAAGCTTTCCTT. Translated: CASSQGSSGNTEAFL.

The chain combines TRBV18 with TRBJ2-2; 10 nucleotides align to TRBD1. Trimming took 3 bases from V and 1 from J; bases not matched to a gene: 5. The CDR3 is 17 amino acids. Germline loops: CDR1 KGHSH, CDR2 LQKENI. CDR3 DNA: TGTGCCAGCTCACCCCGGGACAGGGGTATGAACACCGGGGAGCTGTTTTTT. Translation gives CASSPRDRGMNTGELFF.

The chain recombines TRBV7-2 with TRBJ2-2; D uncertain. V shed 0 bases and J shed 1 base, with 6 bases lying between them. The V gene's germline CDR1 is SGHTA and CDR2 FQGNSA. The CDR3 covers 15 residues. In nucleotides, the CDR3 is TGTGCCAGCAGCTTAGCGGTCGTGAACACCGGGGAGCTGTTTTTT. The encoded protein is CASSLAVVNTGELFF.

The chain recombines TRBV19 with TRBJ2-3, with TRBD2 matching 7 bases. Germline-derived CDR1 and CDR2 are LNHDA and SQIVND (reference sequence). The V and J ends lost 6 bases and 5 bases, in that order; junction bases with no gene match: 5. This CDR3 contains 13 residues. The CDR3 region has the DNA TGTGCCAGTAGCAGGACTAGGAAAGATACGCAGTATTTT. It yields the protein CASSRTRKDTQYF.

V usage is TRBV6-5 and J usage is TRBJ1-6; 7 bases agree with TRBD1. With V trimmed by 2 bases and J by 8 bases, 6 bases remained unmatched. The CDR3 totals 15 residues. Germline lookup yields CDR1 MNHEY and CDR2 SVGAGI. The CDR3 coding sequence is TGTGCCAGCAGTTACACAACAGGGGAGGATTCACCCCTCCACTTT. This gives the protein CASSYTTGEDSPLHF.

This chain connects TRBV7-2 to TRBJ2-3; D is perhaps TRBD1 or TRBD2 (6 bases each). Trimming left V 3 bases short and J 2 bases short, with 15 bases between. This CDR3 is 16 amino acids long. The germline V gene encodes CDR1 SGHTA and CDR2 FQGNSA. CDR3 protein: CASSFYQGGITDTQYF. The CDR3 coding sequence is TGTGCCAGCAGCTTCTATCAAGGGGGGATCACAGATACGCAGTATTTT.

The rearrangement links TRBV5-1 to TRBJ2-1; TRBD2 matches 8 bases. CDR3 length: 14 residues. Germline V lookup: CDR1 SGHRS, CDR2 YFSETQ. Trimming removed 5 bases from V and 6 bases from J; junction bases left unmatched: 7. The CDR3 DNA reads TGCGCCAGCAGAACAACCCTAGCGGGCAATGAGCAGTTCTTC. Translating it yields CASRTTLAGNEQFF.

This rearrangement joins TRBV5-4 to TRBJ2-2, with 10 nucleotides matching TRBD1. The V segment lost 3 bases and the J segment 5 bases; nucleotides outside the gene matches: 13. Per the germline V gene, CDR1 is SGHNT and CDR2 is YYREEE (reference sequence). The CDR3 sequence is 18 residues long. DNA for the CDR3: TGTGCCAGCAGCTCGCCGGGACAGGGGCGGTTGGGGACCGGGGAGCTGTTTTTT. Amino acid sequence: CASSSPGQGRLGTGELFF.

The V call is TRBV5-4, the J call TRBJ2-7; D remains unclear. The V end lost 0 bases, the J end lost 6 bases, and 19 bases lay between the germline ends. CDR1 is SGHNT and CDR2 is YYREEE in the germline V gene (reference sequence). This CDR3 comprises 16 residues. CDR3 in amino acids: CASSLGKGGPTSEQYF. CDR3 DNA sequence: TGTGCCAGCAGCTTGGGTAAGGGTGGGCCAACTTCCGAGCAGTACTTC.

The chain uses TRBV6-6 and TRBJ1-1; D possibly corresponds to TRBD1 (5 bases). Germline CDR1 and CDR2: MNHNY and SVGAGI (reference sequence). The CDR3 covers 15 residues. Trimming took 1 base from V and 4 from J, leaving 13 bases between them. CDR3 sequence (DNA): TGTGCCAGCAGTTACTGGGGGGAGAGGAGCACTGAAGCTTTCTTT. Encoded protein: CASSYWGERSTEAFF.